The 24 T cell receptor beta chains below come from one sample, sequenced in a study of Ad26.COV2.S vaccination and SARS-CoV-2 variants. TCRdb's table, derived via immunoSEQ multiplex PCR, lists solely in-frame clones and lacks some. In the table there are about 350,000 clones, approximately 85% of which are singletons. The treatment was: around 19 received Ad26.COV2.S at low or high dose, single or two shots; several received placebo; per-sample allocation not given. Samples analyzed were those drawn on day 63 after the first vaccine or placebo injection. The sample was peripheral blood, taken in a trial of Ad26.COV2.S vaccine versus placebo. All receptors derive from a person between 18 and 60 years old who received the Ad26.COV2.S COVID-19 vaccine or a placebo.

DNA of the CDR3: TGTGCCAGCAGTGCCCTTCCTGGGGGATTTGAAAAACTGTTTTTT. Its protein is CASSALPGGFEKLFF. The chain uses TRBV2 and TRBJ1-4, with TRBD1 as a possible D gene (5 bases). Germline-derived CDR1 and CDR2 are SNHLY and FYNNEI. The germline V and J ends were trimmed by 4 bases and 7 bases, with 16 bases remaining between them. This CDR3 is built from 15 residues.

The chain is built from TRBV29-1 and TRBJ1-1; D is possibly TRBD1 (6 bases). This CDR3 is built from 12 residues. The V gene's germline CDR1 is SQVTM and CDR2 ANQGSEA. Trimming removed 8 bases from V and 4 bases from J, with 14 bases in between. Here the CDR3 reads CSLMRGTTEAFF. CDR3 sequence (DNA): TGCAGCTTAATGAGGGGGACCACTGAAGCTTTCTTT.

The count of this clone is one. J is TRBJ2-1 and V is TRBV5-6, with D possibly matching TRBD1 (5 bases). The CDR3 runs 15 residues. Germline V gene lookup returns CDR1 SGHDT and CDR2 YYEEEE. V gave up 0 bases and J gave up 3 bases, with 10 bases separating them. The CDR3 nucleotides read TGTGCCAGCAGCTTGGGACTGGACAACTACAATGAGCAGTTCTTC. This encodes CASSLGLDNYNEQFF.

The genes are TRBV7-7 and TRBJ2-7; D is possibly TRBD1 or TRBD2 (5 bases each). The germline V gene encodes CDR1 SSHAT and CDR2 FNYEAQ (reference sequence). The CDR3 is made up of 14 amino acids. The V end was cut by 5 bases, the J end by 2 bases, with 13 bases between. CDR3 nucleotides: TGTGCCAGCAGCCCACGGGACGAACCCTACGAGCAGTACTTC. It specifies CASSPRDEPYEQYF.

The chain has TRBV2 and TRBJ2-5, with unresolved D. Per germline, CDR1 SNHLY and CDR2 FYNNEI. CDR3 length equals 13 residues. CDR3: CEHPPAFQETQYF. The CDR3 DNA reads TGTGAGCACCCCCCAGCGTTCCAGGAGACCCAGTACTTC.

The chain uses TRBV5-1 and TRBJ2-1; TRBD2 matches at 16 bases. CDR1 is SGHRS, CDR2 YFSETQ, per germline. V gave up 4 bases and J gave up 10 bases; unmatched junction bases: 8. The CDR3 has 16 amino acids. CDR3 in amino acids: CASSGPGLAGGSEQFF. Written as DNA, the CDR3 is TGCGCCAGCAGCGGGCCGGGACTAGCGGGAGGGAGCGAGCAGTTCTTC.

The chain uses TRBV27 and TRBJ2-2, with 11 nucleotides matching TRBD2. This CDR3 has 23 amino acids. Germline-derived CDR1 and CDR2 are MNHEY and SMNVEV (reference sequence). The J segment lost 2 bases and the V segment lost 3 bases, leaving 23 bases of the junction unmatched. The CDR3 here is CASSLTSREGLAVLGGNTGELFF. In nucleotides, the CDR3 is TGTGCCAGCAGTTTGACCTCCCGAGAGGGACTAGCGGTCCTAGGGGGTAACACCGGGGAGCTGTTTTTT.

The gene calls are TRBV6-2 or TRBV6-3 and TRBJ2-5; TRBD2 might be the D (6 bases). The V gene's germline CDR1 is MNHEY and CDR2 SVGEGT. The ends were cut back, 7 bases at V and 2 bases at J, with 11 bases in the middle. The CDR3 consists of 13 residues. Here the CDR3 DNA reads TGTGCCAGCACCCCTAGCGAACAAGAGACCCAGTACTTC. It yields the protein CASTPSEQETQYF.

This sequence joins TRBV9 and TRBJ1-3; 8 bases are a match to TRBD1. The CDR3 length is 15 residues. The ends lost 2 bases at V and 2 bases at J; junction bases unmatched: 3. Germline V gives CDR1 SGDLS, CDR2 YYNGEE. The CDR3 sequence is CASSVQGATGNTIYF. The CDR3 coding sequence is TGTGCCAGCAGCGTGCAGGGGGCAACTGGAAACACCATATATTTT.

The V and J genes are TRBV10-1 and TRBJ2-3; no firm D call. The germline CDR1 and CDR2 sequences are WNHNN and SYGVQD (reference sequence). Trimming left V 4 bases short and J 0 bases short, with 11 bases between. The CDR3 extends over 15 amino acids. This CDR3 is CASSGSVSSTDTQYF. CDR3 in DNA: TGCGCCAGCAGTGGCTCGGTTTCTAGCACAGATACGCAGTATTTT.

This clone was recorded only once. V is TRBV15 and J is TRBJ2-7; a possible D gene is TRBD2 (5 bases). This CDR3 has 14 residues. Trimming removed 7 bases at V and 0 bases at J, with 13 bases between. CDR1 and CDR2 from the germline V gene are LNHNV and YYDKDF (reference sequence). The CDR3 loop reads CATTTGYSSYEQYF. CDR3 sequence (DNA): TGTGCCACCACCACGGGGTATAGCTCCTACGAGCAGTACTTC.

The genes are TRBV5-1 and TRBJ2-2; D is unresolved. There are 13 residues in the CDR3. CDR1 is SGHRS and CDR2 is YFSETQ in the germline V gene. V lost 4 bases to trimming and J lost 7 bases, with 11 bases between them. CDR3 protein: CASSLRGGGELFF. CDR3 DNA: TGCGCCAGCAGCCTACGAGGTGGCGGGGAGCTGTTTTTT.

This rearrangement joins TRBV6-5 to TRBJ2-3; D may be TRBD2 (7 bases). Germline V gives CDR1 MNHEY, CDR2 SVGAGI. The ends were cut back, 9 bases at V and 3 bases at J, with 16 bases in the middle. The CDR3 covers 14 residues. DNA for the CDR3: TGTGCCAGTGGTGGGGGAGGGGGGACAGATACGCAGTATTTT. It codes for CASGGGGGTDTQYF.

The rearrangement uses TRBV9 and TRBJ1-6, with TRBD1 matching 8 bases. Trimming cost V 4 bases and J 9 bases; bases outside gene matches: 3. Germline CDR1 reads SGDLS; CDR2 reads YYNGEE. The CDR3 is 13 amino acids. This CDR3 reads CASSKGQGSPLHF. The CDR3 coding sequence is TGTGCCAGCAGCAAAGGACAGGGTTCACCCCTCCACTTT.

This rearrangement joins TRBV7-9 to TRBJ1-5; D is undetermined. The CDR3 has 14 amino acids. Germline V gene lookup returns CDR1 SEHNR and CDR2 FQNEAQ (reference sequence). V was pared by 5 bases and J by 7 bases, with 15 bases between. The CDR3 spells CASSLDRSEQPQHF. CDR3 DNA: TGTGCCAGCAGCCTGGATCGGAGCGAACAGCCCCAGCATTTT.

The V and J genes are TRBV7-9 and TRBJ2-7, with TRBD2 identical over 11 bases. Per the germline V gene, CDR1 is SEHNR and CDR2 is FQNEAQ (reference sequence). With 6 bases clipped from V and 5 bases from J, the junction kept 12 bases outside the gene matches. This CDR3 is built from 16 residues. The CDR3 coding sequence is TGTGCCAGCAGTACTGTTTTGCTAGCGGGAGGAGACGAGCAGTACTTC. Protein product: CASSTVLLAGGDEQYF.

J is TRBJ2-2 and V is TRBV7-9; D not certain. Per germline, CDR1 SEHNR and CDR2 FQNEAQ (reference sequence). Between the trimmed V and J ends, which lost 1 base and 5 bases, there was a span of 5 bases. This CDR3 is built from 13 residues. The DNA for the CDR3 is TGTGCCAGCAGCTTAGACTCAACCGGGGAGCTGTTTTTT. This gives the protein CASSLDSTGELFF.

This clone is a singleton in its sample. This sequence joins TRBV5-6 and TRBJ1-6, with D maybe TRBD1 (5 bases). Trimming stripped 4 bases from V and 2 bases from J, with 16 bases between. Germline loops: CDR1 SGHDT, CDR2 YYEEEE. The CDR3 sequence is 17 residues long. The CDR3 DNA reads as TGTGCCAGCAGCGGCGGTCCCAGGGTGGCCTATAATTCACCCCTCCACTTT. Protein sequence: CASSGGPRVAYNSPLHF. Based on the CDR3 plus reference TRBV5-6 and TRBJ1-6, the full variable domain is DAGVTQSPTHLIKTRGQQVTLRCSPKSGHDTVSWYQQALGQGPQFIFQYYEEEERQRGNFPDRFSGHQFPNYSSELNVNALLLGDSALYLCASSGGPRVAYNSPLHFGNGTRLTVT.

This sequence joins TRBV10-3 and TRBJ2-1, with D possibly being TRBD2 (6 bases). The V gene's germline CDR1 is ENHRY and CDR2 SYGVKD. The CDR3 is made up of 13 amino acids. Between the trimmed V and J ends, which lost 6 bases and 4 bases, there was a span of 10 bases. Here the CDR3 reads CAISASGYNEQFF. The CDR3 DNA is TGTGCCATCAGCGCAAGCGGGTACAATGAGCAGTTCTTC.

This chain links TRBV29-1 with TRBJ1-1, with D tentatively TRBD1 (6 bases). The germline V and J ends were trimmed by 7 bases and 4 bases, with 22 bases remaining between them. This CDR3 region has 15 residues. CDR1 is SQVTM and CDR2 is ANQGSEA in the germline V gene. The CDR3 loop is CSGDGARQGSTEAFF. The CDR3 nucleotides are TGCAGCGGTGATGGGGCCCGTCAGGGGAGCACTGAAGCTTTCTTT.

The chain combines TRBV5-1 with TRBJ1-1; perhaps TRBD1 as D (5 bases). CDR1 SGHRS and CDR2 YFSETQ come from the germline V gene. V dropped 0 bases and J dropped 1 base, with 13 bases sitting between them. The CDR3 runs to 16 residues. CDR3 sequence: CASSLAFTRENTEAFF. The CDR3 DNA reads TGCGCCAGCAGCTTGGCCTTCACCAGGGAGAACACTGAAGCTTTCTTT.

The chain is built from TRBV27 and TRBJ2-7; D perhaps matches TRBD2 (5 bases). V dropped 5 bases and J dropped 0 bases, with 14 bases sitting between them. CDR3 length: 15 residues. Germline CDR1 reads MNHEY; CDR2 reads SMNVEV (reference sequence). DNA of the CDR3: TGTGCCAGCAGTCCCTTTGAGGGAATCTCCTACGAGCAGTACTTC. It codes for CASSPFEGISYEQYF.

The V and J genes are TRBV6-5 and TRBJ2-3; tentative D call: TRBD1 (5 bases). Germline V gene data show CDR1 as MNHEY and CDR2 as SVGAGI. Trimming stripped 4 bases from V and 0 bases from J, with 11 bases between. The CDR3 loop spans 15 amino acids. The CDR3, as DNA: TGTGCCAGCAGTTCAACAGGCACTAGCACAGATACGCAGTATTTT. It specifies CASSSTGTSTDTQYF.

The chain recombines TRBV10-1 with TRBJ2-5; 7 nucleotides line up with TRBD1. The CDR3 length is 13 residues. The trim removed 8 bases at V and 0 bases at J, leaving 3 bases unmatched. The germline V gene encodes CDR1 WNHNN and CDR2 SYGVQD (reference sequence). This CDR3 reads CASPDRHQETQYF. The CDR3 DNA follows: TGCGCCAGCCCGGACAGGCACCAAGAGACCCAGTACTTC.